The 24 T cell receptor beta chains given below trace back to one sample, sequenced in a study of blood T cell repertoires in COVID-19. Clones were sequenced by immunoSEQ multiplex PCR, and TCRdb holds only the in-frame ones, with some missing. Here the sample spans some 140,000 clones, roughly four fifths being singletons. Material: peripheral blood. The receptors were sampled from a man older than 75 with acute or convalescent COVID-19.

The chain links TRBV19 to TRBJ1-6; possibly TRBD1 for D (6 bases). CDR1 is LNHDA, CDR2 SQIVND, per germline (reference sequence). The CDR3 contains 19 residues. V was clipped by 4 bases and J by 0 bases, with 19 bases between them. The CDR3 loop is CASSTDRISVSSYNSPLHF. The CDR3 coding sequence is TGTGCCAGTAGTACAGACAGGATCTCGGTGAGCTCCTATAATTCACCCCTCCACTTT. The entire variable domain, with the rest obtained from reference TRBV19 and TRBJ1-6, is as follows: DGGITQSPKYLFRKEGQNVTLSCEQNLNHDAMYWYRQDPGQGLRLIYYSQIVNDFQKGDIAEGYSVSREKKESFPLTVTSAQKNPTAFYLCASSTDRISVSSYNSPLHFGNGTRLTVT.

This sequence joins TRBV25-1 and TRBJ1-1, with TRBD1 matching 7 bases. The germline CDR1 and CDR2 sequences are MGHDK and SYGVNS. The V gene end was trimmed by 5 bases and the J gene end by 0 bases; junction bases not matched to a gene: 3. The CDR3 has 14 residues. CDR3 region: CASSLGTVNTEAFF. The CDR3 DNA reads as TGTGCCAGCAGTCTCGGGACAGTGAACACTGAAGCTTTCTTT. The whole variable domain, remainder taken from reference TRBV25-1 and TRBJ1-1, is EADIYQTPRYLVIGTGKKITLECSQTMGHDKMYWYQQDPGMELHLIHYSYGVNSTEKGDLSSESTVSRIRTEHFPLTLESARPSHTSQYLCASSLGTVNTEAFFGQGTRLTVV.

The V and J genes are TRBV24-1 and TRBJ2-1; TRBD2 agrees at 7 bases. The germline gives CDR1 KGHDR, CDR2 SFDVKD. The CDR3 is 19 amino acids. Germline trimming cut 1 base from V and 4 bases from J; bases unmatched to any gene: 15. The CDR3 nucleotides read TGTGCCACCAGTGATTTTATTGGGGGGGGACCCAAAGCTTACAATGAGCAGTTCTTC. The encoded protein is CATSDFIGGGPKAYNEQFF.

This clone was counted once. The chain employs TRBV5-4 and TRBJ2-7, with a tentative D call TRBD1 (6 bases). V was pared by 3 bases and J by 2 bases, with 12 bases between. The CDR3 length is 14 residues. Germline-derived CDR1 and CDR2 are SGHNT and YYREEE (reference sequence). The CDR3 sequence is CASSSEQGPYEQYF. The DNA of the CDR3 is TGTGCCAGCAGCTCAGAACAGGGTCCCTACGAGCAGTACTTC. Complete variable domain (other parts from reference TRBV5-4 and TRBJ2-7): ETGVTQSPTHLIKTRGQQVTLRCSSQSGHNTVSWYQQALGQGPQFIFQYYREEENGRGNFPPRFSGLQFPNYSSELNVNALELDDSALYLCASSSEQGPYEQYFGPGTRLTVT.

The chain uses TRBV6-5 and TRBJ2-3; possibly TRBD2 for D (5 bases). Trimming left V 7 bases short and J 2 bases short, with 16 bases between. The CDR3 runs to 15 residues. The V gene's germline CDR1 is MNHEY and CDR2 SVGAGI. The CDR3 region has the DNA TGTGCCAGCATTGGAGGTCCACGACCCACAGATACGCAGTATTTT. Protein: CASIGGPRPTDTQYF.

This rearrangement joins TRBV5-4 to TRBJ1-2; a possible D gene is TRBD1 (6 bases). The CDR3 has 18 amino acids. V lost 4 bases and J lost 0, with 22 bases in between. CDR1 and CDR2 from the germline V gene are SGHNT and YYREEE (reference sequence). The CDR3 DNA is TGTGCCAGCAGCCCGAGCACAGGGAGAGGGTTAGCTAACTATGGCTACACCTTC. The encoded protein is CASSPSTGRGLANYGYTF.

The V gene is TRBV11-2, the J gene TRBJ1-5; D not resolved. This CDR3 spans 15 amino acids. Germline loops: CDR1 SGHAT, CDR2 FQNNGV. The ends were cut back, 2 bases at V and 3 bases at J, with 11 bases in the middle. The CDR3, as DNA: TGTGCCAGCAGCTTATCTACCGCTTCCAATCAGCCCCAGCATTTT. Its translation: CASSLSTASNQPQHF. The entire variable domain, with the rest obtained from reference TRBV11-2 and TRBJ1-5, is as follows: EAGVAQSPRYKIIEKRQSVAFWCNPISGHATLYWYQQILGQGPKLLIQFQNNGVVDDSQLPKDRFSAERLKGVDSTLKIQPAKLEDSAVYLCASSLSTASNQPQHFGDGTRLSIL.

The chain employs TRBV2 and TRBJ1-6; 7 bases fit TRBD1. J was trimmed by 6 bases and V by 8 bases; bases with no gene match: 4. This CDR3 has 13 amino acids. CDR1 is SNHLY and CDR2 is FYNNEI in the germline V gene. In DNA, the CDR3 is TGTGCCAGCGCTTGGGACAGTAATTCACCCCTCCACTTT. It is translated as CASAWDSNSPLHF.

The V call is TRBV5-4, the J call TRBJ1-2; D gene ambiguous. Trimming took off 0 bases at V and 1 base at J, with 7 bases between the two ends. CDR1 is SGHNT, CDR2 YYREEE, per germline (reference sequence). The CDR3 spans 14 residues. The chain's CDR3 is CASSLGRGNYGYTF. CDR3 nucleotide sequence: TGTGCCAGCAGCTTGGGTCGGGGTAACTATGGCTACACCTTC.

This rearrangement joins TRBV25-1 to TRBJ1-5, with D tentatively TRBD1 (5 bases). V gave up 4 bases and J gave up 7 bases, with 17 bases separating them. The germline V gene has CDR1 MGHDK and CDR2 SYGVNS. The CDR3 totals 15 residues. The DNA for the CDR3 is TGTGCCAGCAGTGGCCCGGGACTGCAAGGGCAGCCCCAGCATTTT. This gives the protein CASSGPGLQGQPQHF.

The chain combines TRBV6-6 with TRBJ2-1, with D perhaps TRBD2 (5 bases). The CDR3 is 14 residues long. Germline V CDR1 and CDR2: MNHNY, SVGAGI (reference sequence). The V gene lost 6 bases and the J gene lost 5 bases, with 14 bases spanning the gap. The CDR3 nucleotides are TGTGCCAGCAGACCTCGGACGGGAAACAATGAGCAGTTCTTC. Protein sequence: CASRPRTGNNEQFF.

The CDR3 DNA follows: TGTGCCAGCAGCCAAGACGCACTAGGGAGGACGCAGTATTTT. Its translation: CASSQDALGRTQYF. This chain connects TRBV3-1 (or the pseudogene TRBV3-2) to TRBJ2-3; perhaps TRBD2 as D (6 bases). This CDR3 is built from 14 residues. In germline, CDR1 is LGHDT, CDR2 YNNKEL (reference sequence). The germline V and J ends were trimmed by 0 bases and 9 bases, with 13 bases remaining between them.

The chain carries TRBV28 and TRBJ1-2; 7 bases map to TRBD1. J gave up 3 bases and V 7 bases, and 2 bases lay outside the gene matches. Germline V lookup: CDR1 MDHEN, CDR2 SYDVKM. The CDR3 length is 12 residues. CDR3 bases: TGTGCCAGCACTCAGGGGGACTATGGCTACACCTTC. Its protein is CASTQGDYGYTF.

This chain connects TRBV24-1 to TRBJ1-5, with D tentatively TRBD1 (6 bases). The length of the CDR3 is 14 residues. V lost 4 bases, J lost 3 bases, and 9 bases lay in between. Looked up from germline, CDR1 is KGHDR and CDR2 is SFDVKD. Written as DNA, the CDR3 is TGTGCCACCAGTGAACAGGGTTACAATCAGCCCCAGCATTTT. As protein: CATSEQGYNQPQHF.

CDR3 nucleotide sequence: TGTGCCAGCAGCTTAGTTTTAAATCGCCGGGATGGTTCACCCCTCCACTTT. Translation gives CASSLVLNRRDGSPLHF. This rearrangement joins TRBV7-9 to TRBJ1-6, with no clear D. Germline assignment: CDR1 SEHNR and CDR2 FQNEAQ (reference sequence). The length of the CDR3 is 17 residues. V lost 1 base, J lost 9 bases, and 19 bases lay in between.

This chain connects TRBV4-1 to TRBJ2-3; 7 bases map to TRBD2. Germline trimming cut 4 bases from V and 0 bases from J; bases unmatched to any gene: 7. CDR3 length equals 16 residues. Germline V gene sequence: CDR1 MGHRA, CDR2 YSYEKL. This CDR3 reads CASSRGLVDSTDTQYF. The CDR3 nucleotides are TGCGCCAGCAGCCGCGGACTAGTTGATAGCACAGATACGCAGTATTTT.

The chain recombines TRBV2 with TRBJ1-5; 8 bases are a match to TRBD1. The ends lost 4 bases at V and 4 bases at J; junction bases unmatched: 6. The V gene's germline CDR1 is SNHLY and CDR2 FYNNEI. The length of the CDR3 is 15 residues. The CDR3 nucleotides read TGTGCCAGCAGTGTGGGACAGGCTTCTAATCAGCCCCAGCATTTT. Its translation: CASSVGQASNQPQHF.

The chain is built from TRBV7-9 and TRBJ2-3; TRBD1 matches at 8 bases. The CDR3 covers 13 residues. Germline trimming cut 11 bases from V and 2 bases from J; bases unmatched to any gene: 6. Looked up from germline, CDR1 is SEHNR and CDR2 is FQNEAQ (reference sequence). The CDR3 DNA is TGTGCCGGCGGGACAGGACCCACAGATACGCAGTATTTT. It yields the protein CAGGTGPTDTQYF. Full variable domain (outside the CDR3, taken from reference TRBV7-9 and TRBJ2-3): DTGVSQNPRHKITKRGQNVTFRCDPISEHNRLYWYRQTLGQGPEFLTYFQNEAQLEKSRLLSDRFSAERPKGSFSTLEIQRTEQGDSAMYLCAGGTGPTDTQYFGPGTRLTVL.

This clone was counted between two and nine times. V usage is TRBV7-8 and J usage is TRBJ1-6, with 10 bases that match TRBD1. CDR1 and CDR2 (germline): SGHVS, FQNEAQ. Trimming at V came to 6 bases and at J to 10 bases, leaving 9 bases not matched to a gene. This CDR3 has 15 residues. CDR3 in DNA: TGTGCCAGCAGTCGACCGGGACAGGGGTTCTCACCCCTCCACTTT. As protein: CASSRPGQGFSPLHF. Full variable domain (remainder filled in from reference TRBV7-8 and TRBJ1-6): GAGVSQSPRYKVAKRGQDVALRCDPISGHVSLFWYQQALGQGPEFLTYFQNEAQLDKSGLPSDRFFAERPEGSVSTLKIQRTQQEDSAVYLCASSRPGQGFSPLHFGNGTRLTVT.

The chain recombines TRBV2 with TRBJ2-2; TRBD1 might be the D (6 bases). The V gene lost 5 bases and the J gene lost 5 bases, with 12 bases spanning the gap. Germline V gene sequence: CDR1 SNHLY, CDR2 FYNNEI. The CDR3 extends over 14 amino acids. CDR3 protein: CASSPDSATGELFF. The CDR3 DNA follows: TGTGCCAGCAGTCCGGACAGTGCGACCGGGGAGCTGTTTTTT.

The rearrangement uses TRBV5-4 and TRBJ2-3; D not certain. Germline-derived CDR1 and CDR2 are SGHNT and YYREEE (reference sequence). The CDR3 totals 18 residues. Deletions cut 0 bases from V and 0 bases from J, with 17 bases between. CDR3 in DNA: TGTGCCAGCAGCTTGGGCCCTCCCGGCGGAACTAGCACAGATACGCAGTATTTT. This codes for CASSLGPPGGTSTDTQYF.

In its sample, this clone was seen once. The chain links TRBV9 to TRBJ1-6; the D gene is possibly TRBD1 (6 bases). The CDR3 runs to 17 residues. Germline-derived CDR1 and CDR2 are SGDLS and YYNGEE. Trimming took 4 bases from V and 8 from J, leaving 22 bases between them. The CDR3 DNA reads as TGTGCCAGCAGCCCACGAGGGGGAGGGGTAGGGGATTCACCCCTCCACTTT. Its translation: CASSPRGGGVGDSPLHF.

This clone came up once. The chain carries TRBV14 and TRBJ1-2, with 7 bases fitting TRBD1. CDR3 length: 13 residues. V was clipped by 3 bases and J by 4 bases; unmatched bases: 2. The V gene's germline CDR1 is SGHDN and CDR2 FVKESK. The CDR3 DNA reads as TGTGCCAGCAGCCAGGGACAGCTCTATGGCTACACCTTC. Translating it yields CASSQGQLYGYTF.

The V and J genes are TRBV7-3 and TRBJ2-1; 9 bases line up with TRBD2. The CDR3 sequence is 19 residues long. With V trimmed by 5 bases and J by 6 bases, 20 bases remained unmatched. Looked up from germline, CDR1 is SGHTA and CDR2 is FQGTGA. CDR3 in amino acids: CASSARDGRLSGGGNEQFF. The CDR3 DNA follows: TGTGCCAGCAGCGCCCGGGACGGACGACTTAGCGGGGGAGGCAATGAGCAGTTCTTC. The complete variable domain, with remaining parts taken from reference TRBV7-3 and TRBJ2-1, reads GAGVSQTPSNKVTEKGKYVELRCDPISGHTALYWYRQSLGQGPEFLIYFQGTGAADDSGLPNDRFFAVRPEGSVSTLKIQRTERGDSAVYLCASSARDGRLSGGGNEQFFGPGTRLTVL.